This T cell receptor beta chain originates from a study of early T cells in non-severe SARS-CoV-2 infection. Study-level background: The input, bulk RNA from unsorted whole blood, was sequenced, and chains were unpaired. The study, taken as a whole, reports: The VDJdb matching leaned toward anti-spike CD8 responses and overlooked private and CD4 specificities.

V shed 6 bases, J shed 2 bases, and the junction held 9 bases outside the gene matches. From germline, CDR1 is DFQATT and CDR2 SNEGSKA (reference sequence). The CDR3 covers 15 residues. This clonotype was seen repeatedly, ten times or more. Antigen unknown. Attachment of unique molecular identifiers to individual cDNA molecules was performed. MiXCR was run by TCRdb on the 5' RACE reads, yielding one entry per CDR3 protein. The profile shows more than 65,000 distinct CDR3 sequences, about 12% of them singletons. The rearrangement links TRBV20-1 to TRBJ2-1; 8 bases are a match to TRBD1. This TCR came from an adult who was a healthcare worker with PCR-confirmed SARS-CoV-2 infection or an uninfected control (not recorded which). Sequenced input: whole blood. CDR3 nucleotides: TGCAGTGCCCCGCAGGGGGCCGGGACCTACAATGAGCAGTTCTTC. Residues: CSAPQGAGTYNEQFF.